The 6 T cell receptor beta chains listed next were all sequenced from one sample in a study of shared clonotypes between healthy human individuals (dated by TCRdb to about 2020). The library was made by the immunoSEQ multiplex PCR assay. TCRdb re-hosts the immuneACCESS table, in-frame sequences only. Its copies lack some clones; in the studies checked, an unresolved V gene accounts for under half of them, and the cause for the rest is not known. The sample contains a few hundred thousand clones, 97% of them found a single time. The ten largest make up around 0.06% of the sample. The sequencing input was naive CD4+ T cells sorted from blood. This specimen's cell subset or site label, interpreted: CD45RA+ positively selected. The receptor set was obtained from a woman in her twenties or thirties in good health.

This chain uses TRBV18 with TRBJ2-2; 12 bases are shared with TRBD2. The CDR3 is 16 residues long. Germline CDR1 and CDR2: KGHSH and LQKENI. J was trimmed by 4 bases and V by 3 bases; bases with no gene match: 3. The CDR3 nucleotides read TGTGCCAGCTCACCTACTAGCGGGAGGCCCACCGGGGAGCTGTTTTTT. It encodes CASSPTSGRPTGELFF. The full variable domain, with the rest looked up from reference TRBV18 and TRBJ2-2, is NAGVMQNPRHLVRRRGQEARLRCSPMKGHSHVYWYRQLPEEGLKFMVYLQKENIIDESGMPKERFSAEFPKEGPSILRIQQVVRGDSAAYFCASSPTSGRPTGELFFGEGSRLTVL.

Comment on this clone: Other DNA sequences in the same sample also yield this CDR3. This rearrangement joins TRBV28 to TRBJ2-5, with 9 bases aligning to TRBD1. V lost 6 bases, J lost 4 bases, and 3 bases stayed unmatched. This CDR3 comprises 13 residues. Germline V gene data show CDR1 as MDHEN and CDR2 as SYDVKM. The CDR3 reads CASRRTGVETQYF. In DNA, the CDR3 is TGTGCCAGCAGACGGACAGGGGTAGAGACCCAGTACTTC. Full variable domain (rest looked up from reference TRBV28 and TRBJ2-5): DVKVTQSSRYLVKRTGEKVFLECVQDMDHENMFWYRQDPGLGLRLIYFSYDVKMKEKGDIPEGYSVSREKKERFSLILESASTNQTSMYLCASRRTGVETQYFGPGTRLLVL.

This chain links TRBV5-4 with TRBJ1-2; D uncertain. CDR1 and CDR2 (germline): SGHNT, YYREEE (reference sequence). Trimming removed 5 bases from V and 8 bases from J, with 16 bases in between. This CDR3 is 13 amino acids long. CDR3 residues: CASRLGGASGYTF. Written as DNA, the CDR3 is TGTGCCAGCAGATTAGGTGGCGCGTCGGGCTACACCTTC.

The chain employs TRBV7-2 and TRBJ1-4; D possibly corresponds to TRBD1 (5 bases). The CDR3 contains 14 residues. Trimming stripped 3 bases from V and 1 base from J, with 6 bases between. Germline lookup yields CDR1 SGHTA and CDR2 FQGNSA. CDR3 region: CASSFDRTNEKLFF. The CDR3 nucleotides read TGTGCCAGCAGCTTCGACAGAACTAATGAAAAACTGTTTTTT.

V gene TRBV28 combines with J gene TRBJ1-2; D not resolved. The CDR3 is 11 amino acids. Trimming cost V 6 bases and J 6 bases, with 8 bases left between them. The germline V gene encodes CDR1 MDHEN and CDR2 SYDVKM. CDR3 region: CASSPSNGYTF. In DNA form, the CDR3 reads TGTGCCAGCAGCCCTTCAAATGGCTACACCTTC.

V and J are TRBV6-4 and TRBJ2-2; weak D call: TRBD1 (6 bases). The length of the CDR3 is 15 residues. Per germline, CDR1 MRHNA and CDR2 SNTAGT. Deletions cut 8 bases from V and 3 bases from J, with 16 bases between. The CDR3 spells CASRRTAGDTGELFF. DNA for the CDR3: TGTGCCAGCCGAAGAACGGCAGGGGACACCGGGGAGCTGTTTTTT.